This paragraph reports one T cell receptor beta chain. These data belong to a study of control samples from healthy donors and cancer patients. Germline V gene lookup returns CDR1 MNHEY and CDR2 SVGAGI. The CDR3 is 13 residues long. Deletions cut 5 bases from V and 2 bases from J, with 10 bases between. Clones were read by immunoSEQ multiplex PCR, and TCRdb kept only the in-frame ones, dropping some. This table has approximately 84,000 clones, roughly 86% appearing once. Sample: blood. The rearrangement links TRBV6-5 to TRBJ2-7; no reliable D call. This clonotype originated in a woman in her sixties in good health. The CDR3 reads CASSSPGAYEQYF. The CDR3 DNA follows: TGTGCCAGCAGTAGCCCGGGCGCCTACGAGCAGTACTTC.